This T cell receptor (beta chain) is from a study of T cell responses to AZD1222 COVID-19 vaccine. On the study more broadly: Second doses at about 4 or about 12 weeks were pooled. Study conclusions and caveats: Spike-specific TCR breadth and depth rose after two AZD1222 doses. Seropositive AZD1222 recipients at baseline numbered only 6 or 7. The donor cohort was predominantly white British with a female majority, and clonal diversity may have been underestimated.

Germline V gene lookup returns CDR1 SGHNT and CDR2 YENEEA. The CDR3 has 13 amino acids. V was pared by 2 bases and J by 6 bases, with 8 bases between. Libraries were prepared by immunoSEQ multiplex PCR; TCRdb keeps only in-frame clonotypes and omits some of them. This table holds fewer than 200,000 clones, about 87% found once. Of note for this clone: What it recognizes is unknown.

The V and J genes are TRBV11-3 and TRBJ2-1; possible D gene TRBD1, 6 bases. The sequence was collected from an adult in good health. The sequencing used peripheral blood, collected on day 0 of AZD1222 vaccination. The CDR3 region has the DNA TGTGCCAGCAGCTTACAGGGGAGCAATGAGCAGTTCTTC. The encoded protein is CASSLQGSNEQFF.